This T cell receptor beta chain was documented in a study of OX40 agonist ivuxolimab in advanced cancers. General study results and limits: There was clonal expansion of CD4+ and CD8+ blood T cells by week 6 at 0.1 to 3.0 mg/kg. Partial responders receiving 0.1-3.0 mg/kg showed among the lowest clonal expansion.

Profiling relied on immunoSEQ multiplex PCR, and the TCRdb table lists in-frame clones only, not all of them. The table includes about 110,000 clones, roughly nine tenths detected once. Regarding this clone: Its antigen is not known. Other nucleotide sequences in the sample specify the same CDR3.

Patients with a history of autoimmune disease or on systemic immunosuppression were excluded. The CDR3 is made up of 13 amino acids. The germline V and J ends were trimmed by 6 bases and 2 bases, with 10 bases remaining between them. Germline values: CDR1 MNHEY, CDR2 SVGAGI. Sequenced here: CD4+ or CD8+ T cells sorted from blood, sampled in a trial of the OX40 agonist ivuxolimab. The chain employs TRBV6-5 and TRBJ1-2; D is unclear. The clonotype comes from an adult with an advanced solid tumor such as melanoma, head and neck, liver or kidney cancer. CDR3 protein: CASSLSGNYGYTF. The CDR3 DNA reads TGTGCCAGCAGCCTAAGCGGAAACTATGGCTACACCTTC.